This T cell receptor (beta chain) is drawn from a study of T cells in localized non-small cell lung cancer. Study conclusions and caveats: Sequencing was restricted to one tumor region; therefore, heterogeneity remains possible. Adjacent uninvolved lung tissue had the highest T cell clonality, exceeding tumor. In adjacent lung appeared a median around 55 of the top 100 tumor clones.

The V gene's germline CDR1 is SNHLY and CDR2 FYNNEI. The CDR3 runs to 13 residues. Trimming took 4 bases from V and 5 from J; bases not matched to a gene: 2. Turning to this clone: Its antigen remains unknown.

The method was immunoSEQ multiplex PCR; TCRdb's version includes in-frame clones alone and lacks a portion of them. The table lists around 94,000 clones, about nine tenths of them singletons, with roughly 15% in the top ten. The TCR comes from a man between 40 and 70 years old with stage I squamous cell lung carcinoma. The rearrangement links TRBV2 to TRBJ2-1, with 7 bases that match TRBD1. Sequencing used peripheral blood, obtained before any cancer treatment. The DNA for the CDR3 is TGTGCCAGCAGTGGCGACAGGGACAATGAGCAGTTCTTC. Its protein is CASSGDRDNEQFF.